The 6 T cell receptor beta chains below were found in one sample sequenced in a study of blood T cell repertoires in COVID-19. Generated by immunoSEQ multiplex PCR, the TCRdb table keeps only in-frame clones and is missing some. The sample lists under 450,000 clones, about 89% occurring once. Source material: PBMCs or T cells enriched from blood (not recorded which). Every receptor here comes from a woman in her thirties or forties who had been exposed to COVID-19.

The chain couples TRBV5-6 to TRBJ2-7, with D tentatively TRBD2 (6 bases). The germline V gene has CDR1 SGHDT and CDR2 YYEEEE. The V gene lost 1 base and the J gene lost 6 bases, with 14 bases spanning the gap. CDR3 length: 14 amino acids. The CDR3 DNA is TGTGCCAGCAGCTTGTTCTCAGGAGGGTCCGAGCAGTACTTC. Residues: CASSLFSGGSEQYF.

The chain's CDR3 is CASSLFSGQTYEQYF. DNA of the CDR3: TGTGCCAGCAGCTTATTCTCAGGGCAGACATACGAGCAGTACTTC. This chain connects TRBV13 to TRBJ2-7; D is perhaps TRBD1 (5 bases). Germline loops: CDR1 PRHDT, CDR2 FYEKMQ (reference sequence). This CDR3 region has 15 residues. V gave up 2 bases and J gave up 4 bases, with 15 bases separating them. The full variable domain, with the rest looked up from reference TRBV13 and TRBJ2-7, is AAGVIQSPRHLIKEKRETATLKCYPIPRHDTVYWYQQGPGQDPQFLISFYEKMQSDKGSIPDRFSAQQFSDYHSELNMSSLELGDSALYFCASSLFSGQTYEQYFGPGTRLTVT.

V gene TRBV7-2 combines with J gene TRBJ1-2, with 7 bases that match TRBD1. The CDR3 runs 13 residues. V lost 4 bases, J lost 4 bases, and 3 bases stayed unmatched. Germline CDR1 is SGHTA and CDR2 is FQGNSA. CDR3 nucleotides: TGTGCCAGCAGCTCGCGGGACAGCTATGGCTACACCTTC. This encodes CASSSRDSYGYTF.

V gene TRBV5-4 combines with J gene TRBJ2-1; no firm D call. The V end was cut by 1 base, the J end by 6 bases, with 8 bases between. From germline, CDR1 is SGHNT and CDR2 YYREEE (reference sequence). CDR3 length: 13 residues. The CDR3 is CASSLSLLNEQFF. DNA for the CDR3: TGTGCCAGCAGCTTGTCCCTCCTCAATGAGCAGTTCTTC.

The chain joins TRBV29-1 to TRBJ1-4; D unresolved. Germline CDR1 reads SQVTM; CDR2 reads ANQGSEA. Deletions cut 6 bases from V and 3 bases from J, with 14 bases between. The CDR3 runs 14 residues. The DNA of the CDR3 is TGCAGCGTAGAGGTCCCGACCCCTAATGAAAAACTGTTTTTT. It specifies CSVEVPTPNEKLFF. The full variable domain, with the rest looked up from reference TRBV29-1 and TRBJ1-4, is SAVISQKPSRDICQRGTSLTIQCQVDSQVTMMFWYRQQPGQSLTLIATANQGSEATYESGFVIDKFPISRPNLTFSTLTVSNMSPEDSSIYLCSVEVPTPNEKLFFGSGTQLSVL.

The rearrangement links TRBV4-3 to TRBJ2-1; 7 nucleotides line up with TRBD2. The CDR3 is 15 amino acids. Germline CDR1 is LGHNA and CDR2 is YSLEER. After removal of 3 bases from V and 4 bases from J, the junction contained 6 bases not matched to a gene. In DNA, the CDR3 is TGCGCCAGCAGCCATAGTATGGGGGGGTACAATGAGCAGTTCTTC. It is translated as CASSHSMGGYNEQFF.